This T cell receptor (beta chain) emerged from a study of blood T cell repertoires in COVID-19. Study in general: T cells, B-cell-depleted T cells, or PBMCs supplied cDNA or gDNA.

The CDR3 runs 17 residues. The trim removed 2 bases at V and 3 bases at J, leaving 9 bases unmatched. Germline V lookup: CDR1 MNHEY, CDR2 SMNVEV (reference sequence). Per the study methods: Counts of nucleated cells, estimated from reference gene primer amplification, were obtained. Using immunoSEQ multiplex PCR, the repertoire was profiled, and TCRdb retains in-frame clones only, with some absent. That table gives V, J and clone size, and the DNA gave D and trimming. Of 75,000 to 100,000 clones listed, less than 90% are singletons. The sequence derives from an elderly man with acute or convalescent COVID-19. The genes are TRBV27 and TRBJ2-3; 9 bases are shared with TRBD2. The sequenced material came from peripheral blood. CDR3 bases: TGTGCCAGCAGTTTACTGGGACTAGCTGAGGGGACAGATACGCAGTATTTT. It yields the protein CASSLLGLAEGTDTQYF.